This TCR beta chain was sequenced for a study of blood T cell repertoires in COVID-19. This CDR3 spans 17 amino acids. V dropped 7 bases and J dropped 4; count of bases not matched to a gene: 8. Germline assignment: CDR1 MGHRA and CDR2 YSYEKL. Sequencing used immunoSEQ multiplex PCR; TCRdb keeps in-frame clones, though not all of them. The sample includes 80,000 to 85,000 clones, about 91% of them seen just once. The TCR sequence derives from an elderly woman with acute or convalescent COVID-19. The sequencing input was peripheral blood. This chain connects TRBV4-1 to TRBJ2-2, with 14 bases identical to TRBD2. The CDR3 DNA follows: TGCGCCAGCACCGCGACTAGCGGGGGGGCGGGCACCGGGGAGCTGTTTTTT. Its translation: CASTATSGGAGTGELFF.